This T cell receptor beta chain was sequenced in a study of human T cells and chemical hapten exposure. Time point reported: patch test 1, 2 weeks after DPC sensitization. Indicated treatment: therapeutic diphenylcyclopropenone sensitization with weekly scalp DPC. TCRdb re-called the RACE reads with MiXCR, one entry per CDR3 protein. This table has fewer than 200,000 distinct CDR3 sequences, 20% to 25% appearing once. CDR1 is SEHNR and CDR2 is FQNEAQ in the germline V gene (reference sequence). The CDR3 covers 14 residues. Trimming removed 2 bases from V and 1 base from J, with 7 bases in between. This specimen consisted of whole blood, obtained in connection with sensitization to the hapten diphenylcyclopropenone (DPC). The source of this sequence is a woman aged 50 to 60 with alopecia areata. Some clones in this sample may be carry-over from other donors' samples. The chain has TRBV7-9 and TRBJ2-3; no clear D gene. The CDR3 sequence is CASSLIVGTDTQYF. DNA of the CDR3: TGTGCCAGCAGCTTAATAGTGGGCACAGATACGCAGTATTTT.